This paragraph reports one T cell receptor (beta chain). This CDR3 contains 16 residues. The germline CDR1 and CDR2 sequences are MGHRA and YSYEKL. The ends lost 0 bases at V and 2 bases at J; junction bases unmatched: 5. This specimen comes from a study of cytomegalovirus exposure and HLA in healthy donors. Vbeta (60) and Jbeta (13) primers were used in the PCR. Sequencing was performed with immunoSEQ multiplex PCR; in TCRdb, only in-frame clones are kept and a portion is missing. This sample yields 150,000 to 200,000 clones, of which approximately 70% are seen a single time; 1.5% to 2% belongs to the top ten.

Specimen: PBMCs. This sequence originates from a woman between 25 and 40 years old in good health and CMV-seronegative. The rearrangement joins TRBV4-1 to TRBJ2-7; 9 bases align to TRBD2. The CDR3 region is CASSQDTAGGTYEQYF. DNA of the CDR3: TGCGCCAGCAGCCAAGACACAGCGGGGGGAACCTACGAGCAGTACTTC.